This T cell receptor beta chain came from a study of human T cells and chemical hapten exposure. Remarks on this clonotype: Its antigen is currently unknown.

The time point was: patch test 1, 2 weeks after DPC sensitization. Treatment indicated: therapeutic diphenylcyclopropenone sensitization with weekly scalp DPC. This CDR3 contains 15 residues. CDR1 is SGHTS and CDR2 is YDEGEE in the germline V gene. Trimming removed 1 base from V and 3 bases from J, with 11 bases in between. Study-level results: Clustering by CDR3 similarity yielded significantly more large clusters from expanded TCRs than controls. Among TCRs, those above 1 in 1000 frequency were unaffected by DPC sensitization.

One entry per CDR3 protein, called by TCRdb with MiXCR from the RACE reads. This table holds 300,000 to 450,000 distinct CDR3 sequences, around 5% found once. The source was whole blood, collected in connection with sensitization to the hapten diphenylcyclopropenone (DPC). The sequence derives from a woman aged 50 to 65 with alopecia areata. Some clones in this sample may be carry-over from other donors' samples. The genes are TRBV5-8 and TRBJ1-5, with D possibly TRBD1 on 6 matching bases. CDR3: CASSLTGRLNQPQHF. The CDR3 DNA is TGTGCCAGCAGCTTGACAGGGCGCCTCAATCAGCCCCAGCATTTT.